This TCR beta chain came from a study of PD-1 blockade in classical Hodgkin lymphoma. The study, taken as a whole, reports: Baseline diversity was lower in partial responders and progressors than complete responders.

Germline V gene lookup returns CDR1 MNHEY and CDR2 SMNVEV (reference sequence). The CDR3 covers 14 residues. V lost 8 bases, J lost 6 bases, and 10 bases stayed unmatched. About this clone itself: Its antigen is as yet unknown.

Brentuximab vedotin exposure varied among the patients, all of whom had relapsed after autologous stem cell transplantation. Starting with thawed PBMCs, CD4+ T cells were purified by magnetic negative selection. Responses achieved at best were complete response, partial response or progressive disease. TCRdb's table, derived via immunoSEQ multiplex PCR, lists solely in-frame clones and lacks some. The profile shows 8,000 to 9,000 clones, 65% to 85% of them singletons. The TCR sequence derives from a human donor with classical Hodgkin lymphoma. This sequence joins TRBV27 and TRBJ1-5, with 7 bases lining up with TRBD1. The sample was CD4+ T cells from blood, taken at baseline. For the CDR3, the DNA is TGTGCCAGCCGACCGACAGGGAATCTTCAGCCCCAGCATTTT. Protein: CASRPTGNLQPQHF.